A single sample gave rise to the 28 T cell receptor beta chains below, sequenced in a study of CD8 T cells in Susac syndrome (dated by TCRdb to about 2019). Libraries were built with the immunoSEQ multiplex PCR assay. RNA was extracted using the RNeasy kit, and roughly 0.5 to 1 microgram was reverse transcribed with random hexamers. Using fastp trimming at Q25 and MiXCR clonotype assembly, TCRdb reanalyzed the public sequencing data and kept in-frame beta chains. Every CDR3 protein is listed once, alongside the most common genes and DNA of its rows. Recorded for this sample are a few hundred thousand distinct CDR3 sequences; 95% of them occurred a single time. In total, the top ten clones hold 0.085% to 0.1% of the sample. The material sequenced was CD4+ T cells from PBMCs. All receptors come from a human donor with multiple sclerosis.

The chain couples TRBV12-3 or TRBV12-4 to TRBJ1-6; D is possibly TRBD1 (5 bases). There are 11 residues in the CDR3. Trimming stripped 5 bases from V and 10 bases from J, with 6 bases between. This CDR3 reads CASSKGSPLHF. CDR3 nucleotides: TGTGCCAGCAGTAAGGGGTCACCCCTCCACTTT.

This clonotype has a handful of counts. The chain combines TRBV20-1 with TRBJ2-7; D remains ambiguous. V lost 1 base, J lost 0 bases, and 4 bases lay in between. The length of the CDR3 is 12 residues. The germline V gene has CDR1 DFQATT and CDR2 SNEGSKA (reference sequence). The CDR3 sequence is CSARGASYEQYF. The CDR3 bases are TGCAGTGCTAGAGGTGCCTCCTACGAGCAGTACTTC.

This clonotype was detected once. The V call is TRBV29-1, the J call TRBJ1-5, with 7 positions matching TRBD1. The J segment lost 0 bases and the V segment lost 6 bases, leaving 5 bases of the junction unmatched. From germline, CDR1 is SQVTM and CDR2 ANQGSEA. This CDR3 contains 14 residues. The CDR3 reads CSVRQGNSNQPQHF. The CDR3 DNA reads as TGCAGCGTCCGACAGGGAAATAGCAATCAGCCCCAGCATTTT.

The genes are TRBV27 and TRBJ1-6; a possible D gene is TRBD1 (5 bases). V was pared by 5 bases and J by 10 bases, with 12 bases between. The CDR3 length is 13 residues. Germline CDR1 reads MNHEY; CDR2 reads SMNVEV (reference sequence). CDR3 nucleotide sequence: TGTGCCAGCAGTCGGCCGGGACTGTCACCCCTCCACTTT. Protein product: CASSRPGLSPLHF.

The chain is built from TRBV20-1 and TRBJ2-5; D unclear. The V end was cut by 3 bases, the J end by 2 bases, with 13 bases between. The CDR3 has 14 residues. Germline CDR1 is DFQATT and CDR2 is SNEGSKA (reference sequence). The CDR3: CSASLTAIQETQYF. CDR3 in DNA: TGCAGTGCTAGCCTAACCGCGATTCAAGAGACCCAGTACTTC.

V usage is TRBV19 and J usage is TRBJ2-7, with 7 positions matching TRBD1. The V segment lost 7 bases and the J segment 2 bases; nucleotides outside the gene matches: 5. The CDR3 covers 13 residues. Looked up from germline, CDR1 is LNHDA and CDR2 is SQIVND (reference sequence). The CDR3 DNA reads TGTGCCAGTAAACCGACAGGGACCTACGAGCAGTACTTC. Protein product: CASKPTGTYEQYF.

This clonotype was picked up one time. This chain uses TRBV30 with TRBJ1-5; D is uncertain. Trimming removed 2 bases from V and 3 bases from J, with 20 bases in between. This CDR3 has 17 amino acids. CDR1 is GTSNPN, CDR2 SVGIG, per germline (reference sequence). As DNA, the CDR3 is TGTGCCTGGAGTCCCGGGCCAATCCTGAGGTCCAATCAGCCCCAGCATTTT. This sequence encodes CAWSPGPILRSNQPQHF.

The chain is built from TRBV30 and TRBJ2-7; D is unresolved. The V end was cut by 2 bases, the J end by 2 bases, with 13 bases between. Germline V gives CDR1 GTSNPN, CDR2 SVGIG (reference sequence). This CDR3 is built from 14 residues. The CDR3 reads CAWSPTVVAYEQYF. CDR3 in DNA: TGTGCCTGGAGTCCGACCGTGGTAGCCTACGAGCAGTACTTC.

The rearrangement links TRBV3-1 to TRBJ1-2; no clear D gene. The germline gives CDR1 LGHDT, CDR2 YNNKEL (reference sequence). V was trimmed by 6 bases and J by 4 bases, leaving 6 bases between them. This CDR3 has 11 amino acids. The CDR3 sequence: CASSNGYGYTF. CDR3 nucleotide sequence: TGTGCCAGCAGTAACGGCTATGGCTACACCTTC.

The V call is TRBV5-1, the J call TRBJ2-5, with D hard to call. V lost 0 bases, J lost 6 bases, and 12 bases lay in between. The CDR3 length is 14 residues. Germline CDR1 is SGHRS and CDR2 is YFSETQ. Written as DNA, the CDR3 is TGCGCCAGCAGCTTGGTTCAGGTTCCCAAGACCCAGTACTTC. Its translation: CASSLVQVPKTQYF.

The chain couples TRBV2 to TRBJ1-2, with 11 bases identical to TRBD1. The J segment lost 7 bases and the V segment lost 5 bases, leaving 9 bases of the junction unmatched. CDR3 length equals 15 residues. Germline assignment: CDR1 SNHLY and CDR2 FYNNEI. The CDR3, as DNA: TGTGCCAGCAGTCGTACCGGACAGGGGGCTCTTGGCTACACCTTC. Translation gives CASSRTGQGALGYTF.

The rearrangement joins TRBV30 to TRBJ1-1; no firm D call. This CDR3 is 13 amino acids long. The germline gives CDR1 GTSNPN, CDR2 SVGIG (reference sequence). Deletions cut 3 bases from V and 3 bases from J, with 11 bases between. CDR3 coding DNA: TGTGCCTGGAGACGAGGACCAGACACTGAAGCTTTCTTT. As protein: CAWRRGPDTEAFF.

This chain links TRBV13 with TRBJ2-5, with D perhaps TRBD2 (5 bases). Germline lookup yields CDR1 PRHDT and CDR2 FYEKMQ (reference sequence). The CDR3 covers 16 residues. V gave up 5 bases and J gave up 3 bases, with 19 bases separating them. CDR3 sequence: CASSRLLGDGEETQYF. CDR3 bases: TGTGCCAGCAGCCGACTCTTGGGAGACGGTGAAGAGACCCAGTACTTC.

This clonotype was counted once. This CDR3 reads CASSFTLSYEQYF. The CDR3 DNA follows: TGTGCCAGCAGTTTCACCCTCTCCTACGAGCAGTACTTC. J is TRBJ2-7 and V is TRBV27; no reliable D call. There are 13 residues in the CDR3. V was trimmed by 3 bases and J by 0 bases, leaving 6 bases between them. CDR1 and CDR2 (germline): MNHEY, SMNVEV (reference sequence).

The chain is built from TRBV7-3 and TRBJ2-1; possible D gene TRBD2, 6 bases. V was clipped by 0 bases and J by 6 bases, with 6 bases between them. The CDR3 extends over 13 amino acids. Looked up from germline, CDR1 is SGHTA and CDR2 is FQGTGA. The CDR3 is CASSLTLANEQFF. In DNA, the CDR3 is TGTGCCAGCAGCTTAACACTAGCCAATGAGCAGTTCTTC.

The chain recombines TRBV12-3 or TRBV12-4 with TRBJ1-2; no definite D call. CDR3 length: 11 residues. V was trimmed by 1 base and J by 11 bases, leaving 8 bases between them. CDR3 region: CASSLGGVYTF. The CDR3 DNA sequence: TGTGCCAGCAGTTTAGGGGGAGTTTACACCTTC.

The rearrangement joins TRBV9 to TRBJ1-1; the match to TRBD1 covers 12 bases. Germline V gene sequence: CDR1 SGDLS, CDR2 YYNGEE. The V segment lost 2 bases and the J segment 10 bases; nucleotides outside the gene matches: 6. The CDR3 covers 14 residues. The CDR3: CASSVGTGGVLAFF. CDR3 nucleotide sequence: TGTGCCAGCAGCGTGGGGACAGGGGGCGTCTTAGCTTTCTTT.

V and J are TRBV27 and TRBJ2-3; 13 positions match TRBD2. This CDR3 is built from 15 residues. The V gene's germline CDR1 is MNHEY and CDR2 SMNVEV (reference sequence). V lost 2 bases to trimming and J lost 6 bases; unmatched junction nucleotides: 2. CDR3 in amino acids: CASSLTTSGRDTQYF. The CDR3 bases are TGTGCCAGCAGTTTAACGACTAGCGGGAGGGATACGCAGTATTTT.

The chain has TRBV7-2 and TRBJ2-5, with TRBD1 matching over 8 bases. The CDR3 loop spans 15 amino acids. V gave up 3 bases and J gave up 5 bases; unmatched junction bases: 8. Per the germline V gene, CDR1 is SGHTA and CDR2 is FQGNSA. The CDR3 reads CASSFGQGAVETQYF. The CDR3 nucleotides are TGTGCCAGCAGCTTCGGACAGGGAGCGGTGGAGACCCAGTACTTC.

CDR3 sequence: CASSPHSYQETQYF. The DNA of the CDR3 is TGTGCCAGCAGCCCCCATTCGTACCAAGAGACCCAGTACTTC. The chain links TRBV7-2 to TRBJ2-5; D gene uncertain. Germline CDR1 SGHTA, CDR2 FQGNSA. The V and J ends lost 5 bases and 0 bases respectively, with 10 bases between them. The CDR3 extends over 14 amino acids.

V usage is TRBV3-1 and J usage is TRBJ2-5, with 10 bases that match TRBD2. Trimming cost V 9 bases and J 2 bases; bases outside gene matches: 6. The germline gives CDR1 LGHDT, CDR2 YNNKEL (reference sequence). The CDR3 extends over 14 amino acids. The CDR3, as DNA: TGTGCCAGAATTCCACTAGCGGGACAAGAGACCCAGTACTTC. This sequence encodes CARIPLAGQETQYF.

The rearrangement joins TRBV3-1 to TRBJ2-3, with a tentative D call TRBD1 (6 bases). Deletions cut 7 bases from V and 3 bases from J, with 14 bases between. CDR3 size: 14 residues. CDR1 LGHDT and CDR2 YNNKEL come from the germline V gene (reference sequence). CDR3 DNA sequence: TGTGCCAGCACCACAGGGTCTTGGACAGATACGCAGTATTTT. It translates to CASTTGSWTDTQYF.

The chain employs TRBV12-3 or TRBV12-4 and TRBJ2-5; TRBD1 matches 9 bases. V lost 6 bases, J lost 1 base, and 6 bases stayed unmatched. This CDR3 has 15 residues. The CDR3 sequence: CASSQTGGIQETQYF. For the CDR3, the DNA is TGTGCCAGCAGCCAGACAGGGGGAATCCAAGAGACCCAGTACTTC.

V is TRBV2 and J is TRBJ1-2, with D maybe TRBD1 (5 bases). V lost 3 bases and J 4 bases, leaving 18 bases between the germline ends. The V gene's germline CDR1 is SNHLY and CDR2 FYNNEI. The CDR3 sequence is 16 residues long. The CDR3 spells CASSERWGYPPYGYTF. The CDR3 DNA reads TGTGCCAGCAGTGAGAGGTGGGGGTACCCACCCTATGGCTACACCTTC.

The V and J genes are TRBV20-1 and TRBJ1-1; weak D call: TRBD1 (6 bases). Deletions cut 3 bases from V and 7 bases from J, with 9 bases between. CDR3 length equals 11 residues. CDR1 DFQATT and CDR2 SNEGSKA come from the germline V gene (reference sequence). The CDR3 bases are TGCAGTGCTAGGGACAGAAATGAAGCTTTCTTT. Its protein is CSARDRNEAFF.

This chain links TRBV30 with TRBJ1-1, with 7 bases fitting TRBD1. Germline values: CDR1 GTSNPN, CDR2 SVGIG (reference sequence). J gave up 6 bases and V 4 bases, and 11 bases lay outside the gene matches. CDR3 length equals 14 residues. CDR3 sequence (DNA): TGTGCCTGGAATTCAGGCAGGGGGTTATCTGAAGCTTTCTTT. Protein product: CAWNSGRGLSEAFF. Full variable domain (outside the CDR3, taken from reference TRBV30 and TRBJ1-1): SQTIHQWPATLVQPVGSPLSLECTVEGTSNPNLYWYRQAAGRGLQLLFYSVGIGQISSEVPQNLSASRPQDRQFILSSKKLLLSDSGFYLCAWNSGRGLSEAFFGQGTRLTVV.

This chain connects TRBV3-1 to TRBJ1-1, with 7 bases lining up with TRBD1. V lost 4 bases, J lost 2 bases, and 4 bases stayed unmatched. The CDR3 has 14 residues. The germline V gene has CDR1 LGHDT and CDR2 YNNKEL (reference sequence). CDR3 amino acids: CASSLDRSNTEAFF. CDR3 nucleotide sequence: TGTGCCAGCAGCCTGGACAGGTCCAACACTGAAGCTTTCTTT. Full variable domain (remainder filled in from reference TRBV3-1 and TRBJ1-1): DTAVSQTPKYLVTQMGNDKSIKCEQNLGHDTMYWYKQDSKKFLKIMFSYNNKELIINETVPNRFSPKSPDKAHLNLHINSLELGDSAVYFCASSLDRSNTEAFFGQGTRLTVV.

This chain joins TRBV6-5 and TRBJ2-6; D is undetermined. The CDR3 loop spans 13 amino acids. V lost 7 bases, J lost 2 bases, and 6 bases lay in between. Germline V gene lookup returns CDR1 MNHEY and CDR2 SVGAGI. The DNA for the CDR3 is TGTGCCAGCAAGAAGCCTGGGGCCAACGTCCTGACTTTC. This codes for CASKKPGANVLTF.